Listed below are T cell receptor beta chains from one sample, sequenced in a study of T cells expressing NK-cell markers. Following a re-call of the 5' RACE reads, TCRdb has one entry per CDR3 protein and lacks DNA. The listing records 500,000 or so distinct CDR3 sequences. The sequencing input was blood T cells: a sorted CD56 or NKG2C T cell subset, CD4+ or CD8+ T cells, or bulk PBMC T cells (not recorded which). Receptors were obtained from a man aged 18 to 30 in good health. Each CDR3 is given with its conserved first and last residue. The order of the fields is J gene, CDR3 length, V gene, CDR3 protein.

>TRBJ2-3|16|TRBV6-2/TRBV6-3
CASSYSAGRGTDTQYF
>TRBJ1-1|16|TRBV7-9
CASSTGDSLMNTEAFF
>TRBJ2-3|14|TRBV9
CASSVSPLTDTQYF
>TRBJ2-1|15|TRBV28
CASSFPSGRRGEQFF
>TRBJ2-1|14|TRBV3-1
CASSPTSGYNEQFF
>TRBJ1-5|14|TRBV20-1
CSAPDRAVGQPQHF
>TRBJ1-5|16|TRBV12-3/TRBV12-4
CASSLEGAVGNQPQHF
>TRBJ2-3|14|TRBV20-1
CSASGLDGADTQYF
>TRBJ2-1|17|TRBV7-9
CASSSRPDRELYNEQFF
>TRBJ1-2|12|TRBV28
CASSLTEAGYTF
>TRBJ2-5|13|TRBV20-1
CSCKAGSGETQYF
>TRBJ1-4|15|TRBV2
CASSQKGAGKEKLFF
>TRBJ1-1|13|TRBV20-1
CSAQGSMNTEAFF
>TRBJ2-7|12|TRBV20-1
CSATETVYEQYF
>TRBJ1-1|13|TRBV10-1
CASSESARAEAFF
>TRBJ2-5|17|TRBV6-5
CASSNPIPDGGGETQYF
>TRBJ2-2|16|TRBV12-3/TRBV12-4
CASSLFGGSNTGELFF
>TRBJ1-5|14|TRBV18
CASSLLEDNQPQHF
>TRBJ2-5|14|TRBV5-1
CASTITGGRETQYF
>TRBJ2-7|17|TRBV12-3/TRBV12-4
CASSPTAGTSGNWEQYF
>TRBJ2-1|17|TRBV4-1
CASSQVLRLAGDNEQFF
>TRBJ2-6|16|TRBV12-3/TRBV12-4
CASRGHLPSGANVLTF
>TRBJ2-7|12|TRBV4-2
CASSPDRDSGYF
>TRBJ2-7|16|TRBV5-1
CASSLASGTIAREQYF
>TRBJ2-1|11|TRBV7-9
CASSLEGPQFF
>TRBJ2-3|14|TRBV12-3/TRBV12-4
CASSFQGSTDTQYF
>TRBJ2-1|14|TRBV4-3
CASSQEARTHEQFF
>TRBJ2-3|16|TRBV20-1
CSARVVAGSATDTQYF
>TRBJ2-3|15|TRBV29-1
CSVGSTSGSTDTQYF
>TRBJ2-3|14|TRBV29-1
CSARPFRSTDTQYF
>TRBJ2-3|13|TRBV9
CASSGDDPDTQYF
>TRBJ2-7|15|TRBV15
CATSRGSGTAYEQYF
>TRBJ2-3|15|TRBV12-3/TRBV12-4
CASRPDRGQADTQYF
>TRBJ2-1|15|TRBV12-3/TRBV12-4
CASSFQLAGTNEQFF
>TRBJ2-4|14|TRBV24-1
CATSEGGVGNIQYF
>TRBJ1-4|20|TRBV15
CATSRDPLGRGHLTNEKLFF
>TRBJ1-5|15|TRBV20-1
CSAADRVGSNQPQHF
>TRBJ2-3|17|TRBV7-8
CASSPRTSGSSTDTQYF
>TRBJ1-5|12|TRBV12-3/TRBV12-4
CASTHHGGPQHF
>TRBJ1-4|17|TRBV11-1
CASSPLTSGGPDEKLFF
>TRBJ1-2|15|TRBV7-2
CASSLAPDRESGYTF
>TRBJ2-3|14|TRBV10-3
CAISDGLSTDTQYF
>TRBJ2-2|14|TRBV3-1
CASSQGAGGGELFF
>TRBJ2-1|19|TRBV12-3/TRBV12-4
CSSSLGLAGGKSSYNEQFF
>TRBJ1-1|14|TRBV7-9
CASSLSREVTEAFF
>TRBJ1-2|16|TRBV4-1
CASSQEWGRETYGYTF
>TRBJ1-5|17|TRBV19
CASSPKDRGLSNQPQHF
>TRBJ1-2|13|TRBV24-1
CATSEAGGQGYTF
>TRBJ2-7|16|TRBV12-3/TRBV12-4
CASSPNRGADSYEQYF
>TRBJ1-2|13|TRBV6-5
CASSRGAGYGYTF
>TRBJ2-3|20|TRBV6-2/TRBV6-3
CASRLGSSRGLAGVLDTQYF